The clone carrying this TCR beta chain appeared many times. Its antigen is not identified. This sample stems from a study of T cell repertoires in cytomegalovirus infection. As for the study in general: As its CMV epitopes, the study selected recently identified HLA-C-restricted and well-studied HLA-B-restricted targets.

One entry per CDR3 protein results from TCRdb running MiXCR on the reads. Of hundreds of thousands of distinct CDR3 sequences in the sample, approximately 32% were seen once. Sequenced material: cultured CD8+ T cells from PBMCs, taken from culture after CMV antigen stimulation. The origin of this receptor is a human donor in good health (CMV status not recorded). Some clones in this sample may be carry-over from other donors' samples.

The CDR3 DNA reads as TGTGCCAGCAGCCCCCGTCGGGGGGAGGTTAACTATGGCTACACCTTC. Its translation is CASSPRRGEVNYGYTF. This chain joins TRBV7-6 and TRBJ1-2; weak D call: TRBD1 (5 bases). The V gene's germline CDR1 is SGHVS and CDR2 FNYEAQ. Between the trimmed V and J ends, which lost 5 bases and 1 base, there was a span of 17 bases. The CDR3 is 16 residues long. Variable domain in full (rest from reference TRBV7-6 and TRBJ1-2): GAGVSQSPRYKVTKRGQDVALRCDPISGHVSLYWYRQALGQGPEFLTYFNYEAQQDKSGLPNDRFSAERPEGSISTLTIQRTEQRDSAMYRCASSPRRGEVNYGYTFGSGTRLTVV.